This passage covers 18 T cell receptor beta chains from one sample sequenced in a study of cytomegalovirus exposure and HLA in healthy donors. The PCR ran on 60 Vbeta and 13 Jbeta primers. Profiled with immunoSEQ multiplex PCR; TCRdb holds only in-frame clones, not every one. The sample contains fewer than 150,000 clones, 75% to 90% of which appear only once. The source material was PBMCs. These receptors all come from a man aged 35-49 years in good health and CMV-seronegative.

CDR3 coding DNA: TGTGCCAGCAGCCGGACAGGAGATAATGAAAAACTGTTTTTT. Amino acids: CASSRTGDNEKLFF. The genes are TRBV6-5 and TRBJ1-4; the match to TRBD1 covers 7 bases. V shed 6 bases, J shed 4 bases, and the junction held 5 bases outside the gene matches. This CDR3 region has 14 residues. Per the germline V gene, CDR1 is MNHEY and CDR2 is SVGAGI.

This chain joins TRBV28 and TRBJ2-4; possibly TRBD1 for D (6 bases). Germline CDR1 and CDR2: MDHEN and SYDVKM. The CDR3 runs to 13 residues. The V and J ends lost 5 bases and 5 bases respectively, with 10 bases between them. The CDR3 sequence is CASSLSGENIQYF. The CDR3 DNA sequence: TGTGCCAGCAGTCTATCAGGGGAAAACATTCAGTACTTC.

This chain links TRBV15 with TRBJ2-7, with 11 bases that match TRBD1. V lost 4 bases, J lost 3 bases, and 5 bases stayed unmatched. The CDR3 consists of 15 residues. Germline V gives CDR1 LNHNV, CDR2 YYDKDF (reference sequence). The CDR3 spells CATSNRDRGDYEQYF. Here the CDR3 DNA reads TGTGCCACCAGCAACCGGGACAGGGGGGACTACGAGCAGTACTTC.

The CDR3 DNA sequence: TGTGCCAGCACTGTGGTTGAGGGAATCAGTGAAGCTTTCTTT. As protein: CASTVVEGISEAFF. The chain combines TRBV6-1 with TRBJ1-1, with unresolved D. This CDR3 contains 14 residues. Germline lookup yields CDR1 MNHNS and CDR2 SASEGT. Trimming cost V 7 bases and J 7 bases, with 19 bases left between them.

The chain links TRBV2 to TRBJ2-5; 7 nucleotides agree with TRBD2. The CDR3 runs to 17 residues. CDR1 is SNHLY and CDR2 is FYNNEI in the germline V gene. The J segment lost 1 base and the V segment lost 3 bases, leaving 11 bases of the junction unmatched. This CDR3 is CASSETIPGGVQETQYF. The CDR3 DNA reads TGTGCCAGCAGTGAGACTATTCCTGGGGGGGTCCAAGAGACCCAGTACTTC.

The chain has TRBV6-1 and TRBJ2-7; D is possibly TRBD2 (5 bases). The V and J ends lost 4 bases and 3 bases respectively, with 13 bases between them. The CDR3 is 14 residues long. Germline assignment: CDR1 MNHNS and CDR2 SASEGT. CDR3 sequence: CASSALARNYEQYF. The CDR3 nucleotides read TGTGCCAGCAGTGCCCTAGCCCGAAACTACGAGCAGTACTTC.

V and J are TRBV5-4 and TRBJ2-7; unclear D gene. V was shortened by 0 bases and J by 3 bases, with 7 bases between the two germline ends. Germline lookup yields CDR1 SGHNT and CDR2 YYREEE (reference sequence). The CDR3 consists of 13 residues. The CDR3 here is CASSLGAGYEQYF. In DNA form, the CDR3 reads TGTGCCAGCAGCTTGGGCGCCGGCTACGAGCAGTACTTC.

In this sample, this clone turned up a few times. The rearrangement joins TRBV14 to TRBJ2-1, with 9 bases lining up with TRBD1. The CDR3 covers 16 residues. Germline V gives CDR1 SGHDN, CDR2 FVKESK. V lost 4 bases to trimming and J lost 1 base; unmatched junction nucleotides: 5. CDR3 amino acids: CASSLPGTGSYNEQFF. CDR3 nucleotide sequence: TGTGCCAGCAGCCTGCCCGGGACAGGGTCCTACAATGAGCAGTTCTTC.

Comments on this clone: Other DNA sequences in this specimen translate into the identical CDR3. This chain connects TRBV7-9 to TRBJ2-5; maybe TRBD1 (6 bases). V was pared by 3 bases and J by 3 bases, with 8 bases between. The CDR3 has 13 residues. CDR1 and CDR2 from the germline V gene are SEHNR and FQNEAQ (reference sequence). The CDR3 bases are TGTGCCAGCAGCTTCTCAGGGGAAGAGACCCAGTACTTC. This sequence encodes CASSFSGEETQYF.

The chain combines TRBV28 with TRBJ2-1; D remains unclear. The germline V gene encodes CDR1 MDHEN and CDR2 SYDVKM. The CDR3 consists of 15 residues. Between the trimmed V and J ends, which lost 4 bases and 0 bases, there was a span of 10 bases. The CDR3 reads CASSSGGSSYNEQFF. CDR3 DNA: TGTGCCAGCAGTTCTGGCGGCAGCTCCTACAATGAGCAGTTCTTC.

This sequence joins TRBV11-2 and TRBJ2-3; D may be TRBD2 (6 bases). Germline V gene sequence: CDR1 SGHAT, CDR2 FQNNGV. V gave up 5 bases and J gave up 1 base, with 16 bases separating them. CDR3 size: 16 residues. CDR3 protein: CASSDLRPGGTDTQYF. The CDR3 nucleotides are TGTGCCAGCAGCGACCTCCGCCCGGGGGGCACAGATACGCAGTATTTT.

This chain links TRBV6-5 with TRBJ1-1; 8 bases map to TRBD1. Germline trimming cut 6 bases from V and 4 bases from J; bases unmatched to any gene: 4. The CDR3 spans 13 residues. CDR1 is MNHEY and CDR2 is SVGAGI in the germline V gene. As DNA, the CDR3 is TGTGCCAGCAGGGACAGGGAGTCCACTGAAGCTTTCTTT. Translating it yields CASRDRESTEAFF.

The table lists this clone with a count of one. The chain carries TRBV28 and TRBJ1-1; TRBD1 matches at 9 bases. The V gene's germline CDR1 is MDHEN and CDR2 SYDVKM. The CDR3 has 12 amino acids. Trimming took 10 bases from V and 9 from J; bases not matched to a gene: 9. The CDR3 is CATKTGGGQAFF. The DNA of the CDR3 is TGTGCCACCAAGACAGGGGGAGGTCAAGCTTTCTTT.

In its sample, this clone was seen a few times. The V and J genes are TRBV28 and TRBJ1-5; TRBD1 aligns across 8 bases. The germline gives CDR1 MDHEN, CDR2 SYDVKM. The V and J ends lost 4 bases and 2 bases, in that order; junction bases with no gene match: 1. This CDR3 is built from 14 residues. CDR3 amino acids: CASSWGQGNQPQHF. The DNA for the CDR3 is TGTGCCAGCAGTTGGGGACAGGGCAATCAGCCCCAGCATTTT.

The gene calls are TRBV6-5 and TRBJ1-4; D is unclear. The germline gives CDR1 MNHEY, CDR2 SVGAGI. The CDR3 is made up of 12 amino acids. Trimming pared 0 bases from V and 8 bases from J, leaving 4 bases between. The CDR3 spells CASSYSREKLFF. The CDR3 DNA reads TGTGCCAGCAGTTACTCTCGGGAAAAACTGTTTTTT.

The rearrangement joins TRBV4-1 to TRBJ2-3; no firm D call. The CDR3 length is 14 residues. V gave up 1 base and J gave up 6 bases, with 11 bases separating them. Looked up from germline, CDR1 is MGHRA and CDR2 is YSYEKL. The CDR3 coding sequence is TGCGCCAGCAGCCAAGGGCCCCCCGGGGATACGCAGTATTTT. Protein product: CASSQGPPGDTQYF.

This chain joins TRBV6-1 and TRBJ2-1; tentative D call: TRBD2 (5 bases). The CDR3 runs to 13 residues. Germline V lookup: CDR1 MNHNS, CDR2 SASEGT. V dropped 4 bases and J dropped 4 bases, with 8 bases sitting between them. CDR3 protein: CASSVGNYNEQFF. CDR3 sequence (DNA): TGTGCCAGCAGTGTCGGGAATTACAATGAGCAGTTCTTC.

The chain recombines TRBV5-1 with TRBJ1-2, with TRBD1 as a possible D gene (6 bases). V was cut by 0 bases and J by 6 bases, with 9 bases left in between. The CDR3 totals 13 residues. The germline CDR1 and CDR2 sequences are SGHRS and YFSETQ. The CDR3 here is CASSLDGQNGYTF. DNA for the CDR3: TGCGCCAGCAGCTTGGACGGACAGAATGGCTACACCTTC.